This T cell receptor (beta chain) was profiled in a study of blood T cells in healthy people across ages. Study-wide points: Relative to aged donors, long-lived donors carried more naive CD4+ cells and displayed higher diversity.

Combining a sample-barcoded 5' primer with a J-beta primer mix, a second PCR ran for roughly 6 to 12 cycles. One entry per CDR3 protein, called by TCRdb with MiXCR from the 5' RACE reads. Of approximately 320,000 distinct CDR3 sequences in the sample, about 25% were seen once. The CDR3 has 16 residues. Trimming removed 6 bases from V and 0 bases from J; junction bases left unmatched: 8. Germline-derived CDR1 and CDR2 are SNHLY and FYNNEI. To note about this clonotype: What it binds is unknown.

Sequencing input: blood. The chain employs TRBV2 and TRBJ2-5; TRBD2 matches 9 bases. The receptor's source is an older woman in good health. CDR3: CASRTSGLLYQETQYF. The CDR3 bases are TGTGCCAGCAGGACTAGCGGTCTTTTGTACCAAGAGACCCAGTACTTC.